A single sample gave rise to the 20 T cell receptor beta chains below, sequenced in a study of blood T cell repertoires in COVID-19 (dated by TCRdb to about 2020). The method behind the library was the immunoSEQ multiplex PCR assay. What TCRdb holds here is the immuneACCESS table cut down to in-frame rearrangements. Part of the clones is not present; checked against another copy, under half of the missing clones reflect an unresolved V gene, and the others are unexplained. For this sample the table gives 200,000 to 300,000 clones, of which over 80% were detected only once. The biggest ten clones account for roughly 2% of the sample. Sequencing used peripheral blood. The receptor set was obtained from a man aged 25-45 years who had recovered from COVID-19.

The table lists this clone with a count of one. At the DNA level, this CDR3 is encoded by other sequences in the same sample as well. The V call is TRBV27, the J call TRBJ2-6; D gene uncertain. V lost 6 bases and J lost 0, with 3 bases in between. CDR3 length equals 13 residues. Germline CDR1 is MNHEY and CDR2 is SMNVEV (reference sequence). The DNA of the CDR3 is TGTGCCAGCAGCCTCTCTGGGGCCAACGTCCTGACTTTC. Translation: CASSLSGANVLTF.

The chain recombines TRBV28 with TRBJ1-6; 7 bases map to TRBD1. The CDR3 spans 15 residues. Trimming at V came to 5 bases and at J to 7 bases, leaving 8 bases not matched to a gene. CDR1 MDHEN and CDR2 SYDVKM come from the germline V gene. CDR3 sequence reads: CASSPQGFGNSPLHF. The CDR3 DNA sequence: TGTGCCAGCAGTCCACAGGGGTTTGGGAATTCACCCCTCCACTTT. The complete variable domain, with remaining parts taken from reference TRBV28 and TRBJ1-6, reads DVKVTQSSRYLVKRTGEKVFLECVQDMDHENMFWYRQDPGLGLRLIYFSYDVKMKEKGDIPEGYSVSREKKERFSLILESASTNQTSMYLCASSPQGFGNSPLHFGNGTRLTVT.

The chain joins TRBV19 to TRBJ1-4; 8 nucleotides line up with TRBD1. Trimming at V came to 5 bases and at J to 8 bases, leaving 16 bases not matched to a gene. CDR3 length: 17 amino acids. Germline V gives CDR1 LNHDA, CDR2 SQIVND (reference sequence). CDR3 amino acids: CASSLPGGDSPDEKLFF. Here the CDR3 DNA reads TGTGCCAGTAGTCTCCCAGGGGGCGATTCCCCGGACGAAAAACTGTTTTTT. Together with reference TRBV19 and TRBJ1-4, the CDR3 gives the full variable domain: DGGITQSPKYLFRKEGQNVTLSCEQNLNHDAMYWYRQDPGQGLRLIYYSQIVNDFQKGDIAEGYSVSREKKESFPLTVTSAQKNPTAFYLCASSLPGGDSPDEKLFFGSGTQLSVL.

J is TRBJ1-5 and V is TRBV28, with 8 positions matching TRBD1. Losses at the gene ends were 8 bases for V and 6 bases for J; bases not matched to a gene: 6. CDR3 size: 13 residues. Germline CDR1 and CDR2: MDHEN and SYDVKM. The CDR3 spells CASDGDRGQPQHF. The CDR3 DNA is TGTGCCAGCGATGGTGACAGGGGTCAGCCCCAGCATTTT.

This clone was seen once. The chain joins TRBV29-1 to TRBJ2-1; D gene uncertain. CDR1 and CDR2 (germline): SQVTM, ANQGSEA. This CDR3 region has 10 residues. Trimming took off 3 bases at V and 7 bases at J, with 4 bases between the two ends. CDR3 amino acids: CSVDQNEQFF. The CDR3 region has the DNA TGCAGCGTTGATCAGAATGAGCAGTTCTTC.

This clone was recorded only once. This chain joins TRBV19 and TRBJ1-4; D unresolved. This CDR3 comprises 15 residues. Germline CDR1 LNHDA, CDR2 SQIVND (reference sequence). V gave up 3 bases and J gave up 3 bases, with 11 bases separating them. The CDR3 protein is CASSMTSGSNEKLFF. The CDR3 bases are TGTGCCAGTAGTATGACTTCCGGGTCTAATGAAAAACTGTTTTTT.

In this sample, this clone turned up a few times. V is TRBV5-6 and J is TRBJ2-7; the match to TRBD1 covers 7 bases. The CDR3 covers 13 residues. Trimming removed 7 bases from V and 5 bases from J; junction bases left unmatched: 9. Germline V CDR1 and CDR2: SGHDT, YYEEEE. The CDR3 protein is CASAPTGSHEQYF. CDR3 in DNA: TGTGCCAGCGCACCGACAGGGTCCCACGAGCAGTACTTC.

The V gene is TRBV9, the J gene TRBJ2-1, with TRBD2 as a possible D gene (5 bases). V was pared by 3 bases and J by 8 bases, with 18 bases between. This CDR3 comprises 15 residues. Per germline, CDR1 SGDLS and CDR2 YYNGEE. CDR3 in amino acids: CASSAGGYQRHEQFF. Here the CDR3 DNA reads TGTGCCAGCAGCGCAGGAGGCTACCAAAGGCATGAGCAGTTCTTC.

The J gene is TRBJ1-5, the V gene TRBV7-4; D possibly corresponds to TRBD1 (6 bases). This CDR3 is built from 15 residues. Trimming removed 0 bases from V and 5 bases from J, with 11 bases in between. Germline V lookup: CDR1 SGHVT, CDR2 SQSDAQ. CDR3 loop: CASSLAPGGHQPQHF. The CDR3 coding sequence is TGTGCCAGCAGCTTAGCCCCGGGGGGCCATCAGCCCCAGCATTTT.

CDR3 loop: CASSIEFHRGPNTEAFF. The CDR3 DNA reads TGTGCCAGTAGTATAGAATTCCACAGGGGACCGAACACTGAAGCTTTCTTT. This chain uses TRBV19 with TRBJ1-1, with 7 nucleotides matching TRBD1. The CDR3 contains 17 residues. The V segment lost 0 bases and the J segment 1 base; nucleotides outside the gene matches: 8. Germline CDR1 is LNHDA and CDR2 is SQIVND (reference sequence).

The table lists this clone with many counts. V is TRBV27 and J is TRBJ1-1, with a possible D match to TRBD1 (6 bases). Germline V gives CDR1 MNHEY, CDR2 SMNVEV (reference sequence). V was shortened by 5 bases and J by 5 bases, with 12 bases between the two germline ends. The CDR3 runs 13 residues. Written as DNA, the CDR3 is TGTGCCAGCAGTCCCCCCAGGGGTACTGAAGCTTTCTTT. Protein sequence: CASSPPRGTEAFF.

The V and J genes are TRBV4-1 and TRBJ1-2, with 8 bases lining up with TRBD1. The germline CDR1 and CDR2 sequences are MGHRA and YSYEKL. The CDR3 runs 14 residues. V shed 4 bases and J 7 bases; nucleotides not matched to a gene: 8. Here the CDR3 reads CASSPITRGLGYTF. The CDR3 DNA is TGCGCCAGCAGCCCCATAACCAGGGGGCTTGGCTACACCTTC.

The V call is TRBV7-9, the J call TRBJ2-7; TRBD1 matches 12 bases. CDR3 length equals 15 residues. Germline CDR1 is SEHNR and CDR2 is FQNEAQ (reference sequence). Trimming removed 5 bases from V and 6 bases from J; junction bases left unmatched: 8. CDR3 in DNA: TGTGCCAGCAGCGCCCGGGACAGGGGGCTTAGCGAGCAGTACGTC. Amino acids: CASSARDRGLSEQYV.

The chain uses TRBV28 and TRBJ1-3; D gene unclear. The CDR3 length is 17 residues. V was cut by 1 base and J by 0 bases, with 13 bases left in between. CDR1 is MDHEN, CDR2 SYDVKM, per germline. This CDR3 is CASSLSYGSNSGNTIYF. DNA for the CDR3: TGTGCCAGCAGTTTATCTTACGGGTCCAACTCTGGAAACACCATATATTTT.

The rearrangement links TRBV18 to TRBJ1-4; D is possibly TRBD1 (5 bases). Germline CDR1 reads KGHSH; CDR2 reads LQKENI. V was trimmed by 0 bases and J by 4 bases, leaving 9 bases between them. The CDR3 is 15 amino acids. CDR3 protein: CASSPPGPVNEKLFF. Here the CDR3 DNA reads TGTGCCAGCTCACCACCGGGGCCTGTTAATGAAAAACTGTTTTTT.

V and J are TRBV28 and TRBJ2-7, with 7 bases fitting TRBD1. Germline lookup yields CDR1 MDHEN and CDR2 SYDVKM. The V segment lost 8 bases and the J segment 6 bases; nucleotides outside the gene matches: 4. The CDR3 consists of 11 residues. CDR3 in DNA: TGTGCCAGCGGACAGGCTTTCGAGCAGTACGTC. It is translated as CASGQAFEQYV.

The V call is TRBV18, the J call TRBJ1-1; D gene uncertain. V was clipped by 0 bases and J by 7 bases, with 18 bases between them. Germline assignment: CDR1 KGHSH and CDR2 LQKENI. The CDR3 totals 16 residues. DNA for the CDR3: TGTGCCAGCTCACCACCGGGGAGGGTTGGGGATGGTGAAGCTTTCTTT. It specifies CASSPPGRVGDGEAFF.

The V and J genes are TRBV6-5 and TRBJ1-1, with a tentative D call TRBD1 (6 bases). The CDR3 extends over 14 amino acids. Germline CDR1 MNHEY, CDR2 SVGAGI. V lost 5 bases and J lost 4, with 14 bases in between. In DNA form, the CDR3 reads TGTGCCAGCAGTCTTCAGGGGTCGGGCACTGAAGCTTTCTTT. Amino acid sequence: CASSLQGSGTEAFF.

This sequence joins TRBV18 and TRBJ2-3; D possibly corresponds to TRBD1 (6 bases). Trimming removed 6 bases from V and 0 bases from J, with 13 bases in between. The CDR3 extends over 15 amino acids. Germline values: CDR1 KGHSH, CDR2 LQKENI. The CDR3 here is CASSSGTPSTDTQYF. CDR3 DNA: TGTGCCAGCTCTTCCGGGACACCTAGCACAGATACGCAGTATTTT.

The gene calls are TRBV9 and TRBJ2-5; D is uncertain. CDR1 and CDR2 (germline): SGDLS, YYNGEE. This CDR3 region has 13 residues. The V end was cut by 0 bases, the J end by 7 bases, with 10 bases between. The CDR3 sequence is CASSVEALGTQYF. The CDR3 DNA reads TGTGCCAGCAGCGTAGAAGCCCTCGGGACCCAGTACTTC.